A selection of T cell receptor beta chains follows, all from one sample in a study of shared clonotypes between healthy human individuals. Libraries were prepared by immunoSEQ multiplex PCR; TCRdb keeps only in-frame clonotypes and omits some of them. Here the sample spans a few million clones, roughly nine tenths being singletons. Material for sequencing was naive CD4+ T cells sorted from blood. These receptors all come from a man between 18 and 35 years old in good health. CDR3s include the opening cysteine and the closing phenylalanine or tryptophan. D genes are given only for firm matches. The listing skips clone size in some rows; elsewhere it reads once, few, many or a size class.

v_call	d_call	j_call	clone_size	cdr3_nt	cdr3_aa
TRBV10-1	-	TRBJ2-4	few	TGCGCCAGCATACTCGGGGCCATTCAGTACTTC	CASILGAIQYF
TRBV25-1	-	TRBJ1-4	-	TGTGCCAGCACCACCGGCGGGGCCCATAAGGCTCGCGAAAAACTGTTTTTT	CASTTGGAHKAREKLFF
TRBV7-9	-	TRBJ1-2	-	TGTGCCAGCAGCCCGTTATCTACGGATGGCTACACCTTC	CASSPLSTDGYTF
TRBV7-2	TRBD1	TRBJ2-5	once	TGTGCCAGCAGCTCCAAGACAGGGTCGGAGACCCAGTACTTC	CASSSKTGSETQYF
TRBV6-1	TRBD1	TRBJ1-2	once	TGTGCCAGCAGTGAGGGGACAGAGAGGGGCTACACCTTC	CASSEGTERGYTF
TRBV6-1	TRBD2	TRBJ2-7	-	TGTGCCAGCAGTGAAAGGGCTAGCGGGCTCTCCTACGAGCAGTACTTC	CASSERASGLSYEQYF
TRBV11-2	-	TRBJ2-2	-	TGTGCCAGCAGCTTAGACCCTGCGAACACCGGGGAGCTGTTTTTT	CASSLDPANTGELFF
TRBV7-7	-	TRBJ2-5	-	TGTGCTAGCAGCTTAGTAGGGGGGAGTGGAGAGACCCAGTACTTC	CASSLVGGSGETQYF
TRBV5-4	-	TRBJ1-2	once	TGTGCCAGCAGCTACGGCTTATATAACTATGGCTACACCTTC	CASSYGLYNYGYTF
TRBV5-8	TRBD1	TRBJ1-4	-	TGTGCCAGCAGCCAGACCGGGACAGGGATTGAAAAACTGTTTTTT	CASSQTGTGIEKLFF
TRBV10-3	-	TRBJ2-3	-	TGTGCCATCAGTGAAGCCGGGACCGTTACGTCCGATACGCAGTATTTT	CAISEAGTVTSDTQYF
TRBV5-1	TRBD1	TRBJ1-6	-	TGCGCCAGCAGTAGGACAGGGGATAATTCACCCCTCCACTTT	CASSRTGDNSPLHF
TRBV18	-	TRBJ1-1	-	TGTGCCAGCTCACCACCTTCAGGAACTGAAGCTTTCTTT	CASSPPSGTEAFF
TRBV5-6	-	TRBJ2-7	-	TGTGCCAGCAGCCCAACGCATGGGGCTTACGAGCAGTACTTC	CASSPTHGAYEQYF
TRBV15	TRBD2	TRBJ2-1	-	TGTGCCACCAGCAGAGATCAAGCGGGGGGGCATGAGCAGTTCTTC	CATSRDQAGGHEQFF
TRBV6-1	-	TRBJ1-4	-	TGTGCCAGCAGTGAAATGTCCACCTCTGAAAAACTGTTTTTT	CASSEMSTSEKLFF
TRBV5-1	TRBD2	TRBJ2-7	-	TGCGCCAGCAGCTTGGAGGGCCTAGCGGGGGTCTACGAGCAGTACTTC	CASSLEGLAGVYEQYF
TRBV5-1	TRBD1	TRBJ2-3	-	TGCGCCAGCAGCCTGGGACAGACCATGACAGATACGCAGTATTTT	CASSLGQTMTDTQYF
TRBV18	-	TRBJ2-7	-	TGTGCCAGCTCACCAGCTGAAGGGGCTAAGGCGGCCTACGAGCAGTACTTC	CASSPAEGAKAAYEQYF
TRBV7-9	-	TRBJ2-3	-	TGTGCCAGCAGCTTAGAAGCAGGGCTCACAGATACGCAGTATTTT	CASSLEAGLTDTQYF
TRBV5-1	-	TRBJ2-2	-	TGCGCCAGCAGATTGACGGGGGAGCTGTTTTTT	CASRLTGELFF
TRBV7-9	-	TRBJ2-7	-	TGTGCCAGCAGCCACAGGACCGGCGCCTACGAGCAGTACTTC	CASSHRTGAYEQYF
TRBV30	-	TRBJ2-1	-	TGTGCCTGGAGTGTACCCGTAGGGCAGTTCTTC	CAWSVPVGQFF
TRBV19	TRBD1	TRBJ1-1	-	TGTGCCAGTATACAGGGGGTTAGTTTGGGCACTGAAGCTTTCTTT	CASIQGVSLGTEAFF
TRBV20-1	-	TRBJ2-3	-	TGCAGTGCTAGAGGGGATACGCAGTATTTT	CSARGDTQYF
TRBV11-2	TRBD1	TRBJ1-1	-	TGTGCCAGCAGCTTAACAGGGGTCACTGAAGCTTTCTTT	CASSLTGVTEAFF
TRBV5-1	TRBD1	TRBJ2-5	-	TGCGCCAGCAGACCCGGGACAGGGGAAAAAGAGACCCAGTACTTC	CASRPGTGEKETQYF
TRBV2	-	TRBJ1-2	-	TGTGCCAGCAGCAGACAGACCCTAGCTAACTATGGCTACACCTTC	CASSRQTLANYGYTF
TRBV20-1	-	TRBJ2-1	-	TGCAGTGCTGGAGGGGTCGATGAGCAGTTCTTC	CSAGGVDEQFF
TRBV5-4	-	TRBJ2-7	once	TGTGCCAGCAGCTTGGACTCGAGCTCCTACGAGCAGTACTTC	CASSLDSSSYEQYF
TRBV9	TRBD1	TRBJ1-4	-	TGTGCCAGCAGTCCGGGACAGGATGAAAAACTGTTTTTT	CASSPGQDEKLFF
TRBV30	-	TRBJ2-7	once	TGTGCCTGGGGGAGATGGGGGGCGCGTTACGAGCAGTACTTC	CAWGRWGARYEQYF
TRBV6-5	TRBD1	TRBJ1-5	-	TGTGCCAGCGGCCGAGGACAGGGGGGTGGGCAGCCCCAGCATTTT	CASGRGQGGGQPQHF
TRBV9	TRBD2	TRBJ2-3	-	TGTGCCAGCAGCGTAGGGACTAGCGGCTTCACAGATACGCAGTATTTT	CASSVGTSGFTDTQYF
TRBV5-6	-	TRBJ2-1	-	TGTGCCAGCAGCTTGCAAGGGCGCTCCTACAATGAGCAGTTCTTC	CASSLQGRSYNEQFF